Presented here are 9 T cell receptor beta chains from one specimen sequenced in a study of blood T cell repertoires in COVID-19. TCRdb keeps only in-frame clones here, not all; method: immunoSEQ multiplex PCR. The table has about 260,000 clones, 84% seen once; the top ten hold 8% to 9.5%. The source material was peripheral blood. The receptors come from a human donor in a cohort sampled during active COVID-19.

The CDR3 sequence: CASSRQGLYGYTF. The CDR3 DNA follows: TGTGCCAGCTCGAGGCAGGGTCTCTATGGCTACACCTTC. The V call is TRBV18, the J call TRBJ1-2, with D perhaps TRBD1 (5 bases). V was pared by 6 bases and J by 4 bases, with 12 bases between. The CDR3 length is 13 residues. Germline values: CDR1 KGHSH, CDR2 LQKENI. Filled out from reference TRBV18 and TRBJ1-2, the complete variable domain reads NAGVMQNPRHLVRRRGQEARLRCSPMKGHSHVYWYRQLPEEGLKFMVYLQKENIIDESGMPKERFSAEFPKEGPSILRIQQVVRGDSAAYFCASSRQGLYGYTFGSGTRLTVV.

This sequence joins TRBV5-1 and TRBJ2-7; D is possibly TRBD1 (6 bases). From germline, CDR1 is SGHRS and CDR2 YFSETQ. The V and J ends lost 4 bases and 0 bases respectively, with 23 bases between them. The length of the CDR3 is 18 residues. Here the CDR3 reads CASSPGGAAGVLSYEQYF. DNA for the CDR3: TGCGCCAGCAGCCCTGGCGGAGCAGCAGGGGTTCTCTCCTACGAGCAGTACTTC.

The chain has TRBV19 and TRBJ1-5; possible D gene TRBD1, 6 bases. Trimming pared 3 bases from V and 10 bases from J, leaving 22 bases between. CDR3 length: 16 residues. Germline V gene sequence: CDR1 LNHDA, CDR2 SQIVND (reference sequence). In nucleotides, the CDR3 is TGTGCCAGTAGTATGCCGTCCGGGGGCGGGGGTTATCCCCAGCATTTT. Translating it yields CASSMPSGGGGYPQHF. Looking up the rest from reference TRBV19 and TRBJ1-5 gives the full variable domain: DGGITQSPKYLFRKEGQNVTLSCEQNLNHDAMYWYRQDPGQGLRLIYYSQIVNDFQKGDIAEGYSVSREKKESFPLTVTSAQKNPTAFYLCASSMPSGGGGYPQHFGDGTRLSIL.

The chain combines TRBV5-6 with TRBJ1-3; 7 bases are a match to TRBD1. V lost 3 bases, J lost 3 bases, and 9 bases stayed unmatched. This CDR3 has 16 amino acids. CDR1 and CDR2 (germline): SGHDT, YYEEEE. CDR3 amino acids: CASSYRQGPSGNTIYF. CDR3 sequence (DNA): TGTGCCAGCAGCTATAGACAGGGCCCGAGTGGAAACACCATATATTTT.

The chain is built from TRBV29-1 and TRBJ1-4; possibly TRBD1 for D (6 bases). Per the germline V gene, CDR1 is SQVTM and CDR2 is ANQGSEA. CDR3 length equals 12 residues. Trimming left V 2 bases short and J 15 bases short, with 16 bases between. The CDR3: CSVETQGGFVFF. CDR3 bases: TGCAGCGTTGAAACACAGGGAGGGTTTGTGTTTTTT.

The V gene is TRBV9, the J gene TRBJ1-2, with 9 bases aligning to TRBD1. This CDR3 has 15 amino acids. The V segment lost 3 bases and the J segment 3 bases; nucleotides outside the gene matches: 6. Germline-derived CDR1 and CDR2 are SGDLS and YYNGEE. The CDR3 protein is CASSGGTGRDYGYTF. The CDR3, as DNA: TGTGCCAGCAGCGGGGGGACAGGGAGGGACTATGGCTACACCTTC.

This rearrangement joins TRBV20-1 to TRBJ1-3; D gene unclear. This CDR3 comprises 11 residues. CDR1 is DFQATT, CDR2 SNEGSKA, per germline (reference sequence). V was clipped by 5 bases and J by 0 bases, with 2 bases between them. The CDR3 DNA is TGCAGTGCTCACTCTGGAAACACCATATATTTT. Translated: CSAHSGNTIYF.

The rearrangement links TRBV7-9 to TRBJ1-2, with D tentatively TRBD1 (6 bases). The V gene lost 5 bases and the J gene lost 4 bases, with 14 bases spanning the gap. This CDR3 has 14 residues. Germline V lookup: CDR1 SEHNR, CDR2 FQNEAQ (reference sequence). The CDR3 DNA sequence: TGTGCCAGCAGCCCTATGGGGGGGGCCTATGGCTACACCTTC. Protein sequence: CASSPMGGAYGYTF.

The V and J genes are TRBV4-1 and TRBJ2-1; D might be TRBD2 (6 bases). Germline CDR1 reads MGHRA; CDR2 reads YSYEKL. V lost 0 bases and J 8 bases, leaving 17 bases between the germline ends. This CDR3 is 16 amino acids long. This chain's CDR3 is CASSQDQAEGFYEQFF. The CDR3 region has the DNA TGCGCCAGCAGCCAAGATCAGGCGGAGGGGTTCTATGAGCAGTTCTTC.